This T cell receptor beta chain was documented in a study of a mutant IDH1 vaccine in newly diagnosed glioma. Time point specified: week 11, during vaccination. Each dose of the vaccine consisted of 300 ug of mutant IDH1 20-mer peptide, with topical imiquimod. The CDR3 consists of 16 residues. J lost 4 bases, V lost 5 bases, and 7 bases had no gene match. Germline V gene data show CDR1 as MDHEN and CDR2 as SYDVKM. Of note for this clone: Its antigen is currently unknown.

Profiling relied on immunoSEQ multiplex PCR, and the TCRdb table lists in-frame clones only, not all of them. Of around 100,000 clones listed, about nine tenths were seen once; the top ten hold roughly 0.61%. This clonotype was sampled from a woman aged 45-65 years with glioma. Material: PBMCs, obtained from a glioma patient whose treatment included an IDH1 peptide vaccine. The rearrangement uses TRBV28 and TRBJ2-3, with 12 bases lining up with TRBD2. In nucleotides, the CDR3 is TGTGCCAGCAGTGTGCTAGCGGGAGGGAACTCAGATACGCAGTATTTT. It is translated as CASSVLAGGNSDTQYF.